The 14 T cell receptor beta chains below were found in one sample sequenced in a study of blood T cell repertoires in COVID-19. Here immunoSEQ multiplex PCR was the method, and the copy in TCRdb shows in-frame clones only, minus some. The table shows around 140,000 clones, with 81% occurring only once. The sequencing sample was made of peripheral blood. The receptor source for this set is a woman aged 60-70 years with active or convalescent COVID-19.

This clone was picked up one time. The V and J genes are TRBV12-3 or TRBV12-4 and TRBJ1-2, with D possibly matching TRBD1 (5 bases). The CDR3 spans 13 residues. V lost 4 bases, J lost 2 bases, and 8 bases lay in between. CDR3 in amino acids: CASSSRVNYGYTF. As DNA, the CDR3 is TGTGCCAGCAGTTCCAGGGTGAACTATGGCTACACCTTC.

V is TRBV4-1 and J is TRBJ2-7; D is possibly TRBD1 (6 bases). The germline V and J ends were trimmed by 5 bases and 1 base, with 12 bases remaining between them. Germline loops: CDR1 MGHRA, CDR2 YSYEKL. CDR3 length: 14 amino acids. CDR3: CASSRRTESYEQYF. The CDR3 DNA follows: TGCGCCAGCAGCAGGCGGACAGAGTCCTACGAGCAGTACTTC.

This sequence joins TRBV7-2 and TRBJ2-2; a possible D gene is TRBD1 (5 bases). Trimming stripped 4 bases from V and 3 bases from J, with 9 bases between. CDR1 and CDR2 from the germline V gene are SGHTA and FQGNSA. This CDR3 contains 14 residues. The CDR3 sequence: CASSWSGYTGELFF. CDR3 nucleotide sequence: TGTGCCAGCAGCTGGTCAGGGTACACCGGGGAGCTGTTTTTT. Based on the CDR3 plus reference TRBV7-2 and TRBJ2-2, the full variable domain is GAGVSQSPSNKVTEKGKDVELRCDPISGHTALYWYRQSLGQGLEFLIYFQGNSAPDKSGLPSDRFSAERTGGSVSTLTIQRTQQEDSAVYLCASSWSGYTGELFFGEGSRLTVL.

The V and J genes are TRBV28 and TRBJ1-5; D is possibly TRBD1 (6 bases). V was clipped by 2 bases and J by 5 bases, with 16 bases between them. Germline CDR1 MDHEN, CDR2 SYDVKM. CDR3 length equals 16 residues. CDR3 residues: CASSLRPEQGHQPQHF. DNA for the CDR3: TGTGCCAGCAGTTTACGGCCGGAACAGGGTCATCAGCCCCAGCATTTT.

This clone turned up a few times. The genes are TRBV6-5 and TRBJ1-3; TRBD1 is a possible D gene (6 bases). This CDR3 comprises 16 residues. The germline gives CDR1 MNHEY, CDR2 SVGAGI. V was cut by 2 bases and J by 0 bases, with 11 bases left in between. The CDR3 spells CASSYLGATSGNTIYF. As DNA, the CDR3 is TGTGCCAGCAGTTACCTGGGGGCCACCTCTGGAAACACCATATATTTT.

The J gene is TRBJ2-5, the V gene TRBV6-5; 8 positions match TRBD2. J lost 5 bases, V lost 0 bases, and 5 bases had no gene match. The CDR3 consists of 15 residues. From germline, CDR1 is MNHEY and CDR2 SVGAGI. CDR3 coding DNA: TGTGCCAGCAGTTACTCTGGACTAGCCACCGAGACCCAGTACTTC. Translation gives CASSYSGLATETQYF.

The J gene is TRBJ2-1, the V gene TRBV7-9, with 7 positions matching TRBD2. Germline assignment: CDR1 SEHNR and CDR2 FQNEAQ (reference sequence). After removal of 7 bases from V and 0 bases from J, the junction contained 6 bases not matched to a gene. CDR3 length: 15 amino acids. CDR3: CASTHGRGSYNEQFF. Written as DNA, the CDR3 is TGTGCCAGCACCCATGGGAGGGGCTCCTACAATGAGCAGTTCTTC.

This clone has just one count. The chain has TRBV27 and TRBJ1-2; 10 positions agree with TRBD1. J gave up 1 base and V 5 bases, and 4 bases lay outside the gene matches. Germline CDR1 is MNHEY and CDR2 is SMNVEV (reference sequence). This CDR3 spans 15 amino acids. The CDR3 reads CASSKGQGLNYGYTF. The CDR3 nucleotides are TGTGCCAGCAGTAAGGGACAGGGGCTTAACTATGGCTACACCTTC.

The table lists this clone with a few counts. The J gene is TRBJ2-2, the V gene TRBV28, with 7 bases matching TRBD1. This CDR3 has 16 residues. CDR1 MDHEN and CDR2 SYDVKM come from the germline V gene. The ends lost 4 bases at V and 2 bases at J; junction bases unmatched: 7. The CDR3 protein is CASSSWDSPNTGELFF. CDR3 sequence (DNA): TGTGCCAGCAGTTCATGGGACAGCCCTAACACCGGGGAGCTGTTTTTT.

The chain has TRBV28 and TRBJ1-3, with D possibly matching TRBD1 (5 bases). CDR3 length: 15 amino acids. Germline V gene lookup returns CDR1 MDHEN and CDR2 SYDVKM. Trimming removed 7 bases from V and 4 bases from J, with 17 bases in between. CDR3 sequence (DNA): TGTGCCAGCACCCAGCTCAGGGCGCCCGGAAACACCATATATTTT. This gives the protein CASTQLRAPGNTIYF.

The chain carries TRBV5-5 and TRBJ1-4; D is undetermined. The germline CDR1 and CDR2 sequences are SGHKS and YYEKEE (reference sequence). The CDR3 extends over 16 amino acids. Between the trimmed V and J ends, which lost 4 bases and 4 bases, there was a span of 17 bases. This CDR3 is CASSPETERHNEKLFF. CDR3 bases: TGTGCCAGCAGCCCCGAAACCGAACGACATAATGAAAAACTGTTTTTT.

V usage is TRBV14 and J usage is TRBJ1-4; perhaps TRBD1 as D (6 bases). In germline, CDR1 is SGHDN, CDR2 FVKESK. V dropped 6 bases and J dropped 3 bases, with 17 bases sitting between them. This CDR3 region has 16 residues. CDR3 sequence: CASRASGGQANEKLFF. The CDR3 region has the DNA TGTGCCAGCAGAGCGTCGGGGGGCCAAGCTAATGAAAAACTGTTTTTT. The entire variable domain, with the rest obtained from reference TRBV14 and TRBJ1-4, is as follows: EAGVTQFPSHSVIEKGQTVTLRCDPISGHDNLYWYRRVMGKEIKFLLHFVKESKQDESGMPNNRFLAERTGGTYSTLKVQPAELEDSGVYFCASRASGGQANEKLFFGSGTQLSVL.

This chain joins TRBV24-1 and TRBJ2-3; TRBD1 agrees at 10 bases. Germline CDR1 KGHDR, CDR2 SFDVKD. V shed 5 bases and J 7 bases; nucleotides not matched to a gene: 11. The CDR3 has 16 amino acids. CDR3 protein: CATSVAPGQGPNTQYF. In nucleotides, the CDR3 is TGTGCCACCAGTGTTGCACCGGGACAGGGGCCGAATACGCAGTATTTT.

The chain joins TRBV6-6 to TRBJ1-5, with D tentatively TRBD1 (6 bases). Trimming removed 6 bases from V and 0 bases from J, with 15 bases in between. The V gene's germline CDR1 is MNHNY and CDR2 SVGAGI (reference sequence). The CDR3 extends over 16 amino acids. The CDR3 DNA reads TGTGCCAGCAGGCCTACGGGGACAAATAGCAATCAGCCCCAGCATTTT. Its protein product is CASRPTGTNSNQPQHF.